This entry is about one T cell receptor beta chain. For TCRbeta, the library was prepared with unique molecular identifiers. TCRdb recomputed calls from the PCR reads with MiXCR, one row per CDR3 protein. There are 500,000 to 600,000 distinct CDR3 sequences in the sample; about a sixth occur only once, and around 3.3% lies in the top ten. The length of the CDR3 is 12 residues. Per the germline V gene, CDR1 is DFQATT and CDR2 is SNEGSKA (reference sequence). Trimming shortened V by 4 bases and J by 4 bases, and 9 bases separated the two germline ends. This record comes from a study of T-cell reconstitution after alpha-beta-depleted transplantation in children.

The TCR sequence derives from a human donor who donated a stem cell graft to a child with acute lymphoblastic leukemia. The material sequenced was PBMCs from the stem cell graft donor, taken from the stem cell graft. The chain is built from TRBV20-1 and TRBJ2-3, with D perhaps matching TRBD2 (6 bases). CDR3 amino acids: CSANRDSDTQYF. CDR3 bases: TGCAGTGCTAACCGGGACTCAGATACGCAGTATTTT.